A single sample is the source of the 2 T cell receptor beta chains below, sequenced in a study of identical twins. TCRdb re-called the 5' RACE reads with MiXCR, one entry per CDR3 protein. Counted here are approximately 690,000 distinct CDR3 sequences, 6.1% occurring once; the ten biggest clones make up approximately 1.6%. The sequencing input was naive T cells sorted from blood. The receptors derive from a man younger than 35 in good health.

This clonotype has at least ten counts. This chain uses TRBV18 with TRBJ1-5; D is unclear. The CDR3 is 13 residues long. The V end was cut by 3 bases, the J end by 7 bases, with 10 bases between. The germline CDR1 and CDR2 sequences are KGHSH and LQKENI. CDR3 residues: CASSPQTGQPQHF. In nucleotides, the CDR3 is TGTGCCAGCTCACCGCAGACGGGGCAGCCCCAGCATTTT.

This clonotype was counted only a few times. This rearrangement joins TRBV12-5 to TRBJ2-5; 8 bases agree with TRBD1. Germline CDR1 is LGHNT and CDR2 is FRNRAP. The CDR3 consists of 14 residues. With V trimmed by 6 bases and J by 2 bases, 5 bases remained unmatched. Written as DNA, the CDR3 is TGTGCTAGTGGCCCCGGGACAGGACAAGAGACCCAGTACTTC. It encodes CASGPGTGQETQYF.